This T cell receptor beta chain is drawn from a study of T-cell memory formation after mild COVID-19. Study observations and caveats: Pre-infection memory carried some responding clones, suggesting that cross-reactive memory joined. Largely, contracting CD4+ clones fell within CM and EM, and contracting CD8+ clones within EMRA.

With constant-segment primers, 5'RACE yielded cDNA libraries of TCR alpha and TCR beta that carried sample barcodes and UMIs. MiXCR, run by TCRdb on the 5' RACE reads, gives a single entry per CDR3 protein. In the table there are 400,000 to 450,000 distinct CDR3 sequences, roughly 18% of which are singletons. CDR3 length: 17 amino acids. Germline V gene lookup returns CDR1 DFQATT and CDR2 SNEGSKA (reference sequence). The V and J ends lost 0 bases and 1 base, in that order; junction bases with no gene match: 10. This clonotype showed up just a few times. Its antigen is unidentified. V usage is TRBV20-1 and J usage is TRBJ2-7; 9 positions match TRBD1. The TCR sequence derives from a man aged 18-30 years who had mild COVID-19 (a few samples of this study predate the infection). Cell type and time point are not known. Sequencing was done on a sample of PBMCs or a T cell subset sorted from them (not recorded which). CDR3 DNA sequence: TGCAGTGCTAGAGATCAACAGGGGGCATCGAGTTCCTACGAGCAGTACTTC. Amino acids: CSARDQQGASSSYEQYF.